This TCR beta chain derives from a study of OX40 agonist ivuxolimab in advanced cancers. Across the study: Ivuxolimab, an antibody that agonizes OX40 (CD134), was administered to the patients. Study results and limitations: CD8+ T cells averaged more expanded clones than CD4+.

The germline V gene encodes CDR1 MGHRA and CDR2 YSYEKL. This CDR3 comprises 12 residues. The J segment lost 12 bases and the V segment lost 1 base, leaving 2 bases of the junction unmatched. The sample holds one count of this clone. The antigen is unknown. TCRdb's table, derived via immunoSEQ multiplex PCR, lists solely in-frame clones and lacks some. This sample yields around 86,000 clones, of which about 92% are seen a single time; over 11% belongs to the top ten. The V gene is TRBV4-1, the J gene TRBJ2-1, with 8 nucleotides matching TRBD2. The sample here was CD4+ or CD8+ T cells sorted from blood, taken in a trial of the OX40 agonist ivuxolimab. This clonotype was sampled from an adult with an advanced solid tumor such as melanoma, head and neck, liver or kidney cancer. The CDR3 reads CASSQGRGGQFF. The CDR3 nucleotides read TGCGCCAGCAGCCAAGGTCGGGGGGGGCAGTTCTTC.